This T cell receptor beta chain was recovered during a study of blood T cell repertoires in COVID-19. Overall study: Collection of acute and convalescent COVID-19 samples took place in the United States, Italy and Spain. Sample material is recorded as cDNA or gDNA derived from T cells, B-cell-depleted T cells, or PBMCs.

TCRdb keeps only in-frame clones here, not all; method: immunoSEQ multiplex PCR. The table shows 53,000 or so clones, with about nine tenths occurring only once. Germline V gene data show CDR1 as SGHAT and CDR2 as FQNNGV. V gave up 5 bases and J gave up 3 bases; unmatched junction bases: 7. There are 15 residues in the CDR3. This chain joins TRBV11-2 and TRBJ1-5; 7 bases fit TRBD1. This clonotype was sampled from a man older than 75 with acute or convalescent COVID-19. Input material: peripheral blood. CDR3 sequence reads: CASSRTRGPNQPQHF. In nucleotides, the CDR3 is TGTGCCAGCAGCCGGACAAGGGGGCCCAATCAGCCCCAGCATTTT.